The 9 T cell receptor beta chains in this list originate from one sample, sequenced in a study of blood T cell repertoires in COVID-19. The protocol was immunoSEQ multiplex PCR, while the TCRdb copy is restricted to in-frame clones and leaves out a portion. The table shows approximately 110,000 clones, with approximately 74% occurring only once. What was sequenced was peripheral blood. The receptors were gathered from an elderly man with COVID-19, enrolled during active disease.

The chain links TRBV5-1 to TRBJ2-7, with D maybe TRBD2 (6 bases). The CDR3 totals 14 residues. CDR1 and CDR2 (germline): SGHRS, YFSETQ. V lost 5 bases, J lost 5 bases, and 17 bases lay in between. The chain's CDR3 is CASRAGIVVDEQYF. The CDR3, as DNA: TGCGCCAGCAGGGCGGGGATAGTTGTCGACGAGCAGTACTTC.

The chain employs TRBV6-5 and TRBJ2-7; D unresolved. Germline CDR1 is MNHEY and CDR2 is SVGAGI. The CDR3 is 13 residues long. V was cut by 7 bases and J by 4 bases, with 14 bases left in between. CDR3 sequence reads: CASIPRFGYEQYF. The CDR3 coding sequence is TGTGCCAGCATACCCCGGTTTGGTTACGAGCAGTACTTC.

This clone was detected once. At one end, the junction sequence differs from germline, possibly due to a read error. The V call is TRBV29-1, the J call TRBJ2-3, with D tentatively TRBD1 or TRBD2 (5 bases each). This CDR3 comprises 13 residues. Germline V lookup: CDR1 SQVTM, CDR2 ANQGSEA. The DNA of the CDR3 is TGCAGCTTTGAGGGGCCTCACACAGATACGCAGTATTTT. Encoded protein: CSFEGPHTDTQYF.

With respect to this clone: At one end, the junction sequence differs from germline, possibly due to a read error. The chain couples TRBV7-7 to TRBJ2-1; maybe TRBD1 (5 bases). This CDR3 has 15 amino acids. In germline, CDR1 is SSHAT, CDR2 FNYEAQ (reference sequence). CDR3 sequence: CASSQGHRSYNEQFF. CDR3 DNA: TGTGCTAGCAGCCAAGGACATCGCTCCTACAATGAGCAGTTCTTC.

The chain recombines TRBV27 with TRBJ1-5; 7 bases are shared with TRBD1. Unmatched junction bases numbered 4, after V lost 7 bases and J lost 1 base. Looked up from germline, CDR1 is MNHEY and CDR2 is SMNVEV (reference sequence). CDR3 length: 14 amino acids. CDR3 residues: CASNLQGSNQPQHF. The CDR3 region has the DNA TGTGCCAGCAACCTACAGGGGAGCAATCAGCCCCAGCATTTT.

This chain links TRBV6-5 with TRBJ2-1; tentative D call: TRBD2 (6 bases). CDR3 length equals 12 residues. Germline V CDR1 and CDR2: MNHEY, SVGAGI. V lost 0 bases to trimming and J lost 10 bases, with 7 bases between them. The CDR3 region is CASSYSRGEQFF. Written as DNA, the CDR3 is TGTGCCAGCAGTTACTCTCGGGGGGAGCAGTTCTTC.

J is TRBJ2-7 and V is TRBV5-6; 12 nucleotides align to TRBD2. J lost 3 bases, V lost 4 bases, and 5 bases had no gene match. In germline, CDR1 is SGHDT, CDR2 YYEEEE. This CDR3 contains 15 residues. Written as DNA, the CDR3 is TGTGCCAGCAGCCTCGGGACTAGCGGGTTCTACGAGCAGTACTTC. Residues: CASSLGTSGFYEQYF.

V usage is TRBV27 and J usage is TRBJ2-7; tentatively, D is TRBD1 (5 bases). The V gene lost 4 bases and the J gene lost 4 bases, with 8 bases spanning the gap. The CDR3 extends over 12 amino acids. In germline, CDR1 is MNHEY, CDR2 SMNVEV (reference sequence). CDR3 bases: TGTGCCAGCAGTTCCACAGGTTACGAGCAGTACTTC. Amino acid sequence: CASSSTGYEQYF.

The rearrangement uses TRBV9 and TRBJ2-7; unclear D gene. V was trimmed by 4 bases and J by 5 bases, leaving 16 bases between them. The CDR3 totals 14 residues. Germline V CDR1 and CDR2: SGDLS, YYNGEE. The CDR3 DNA sequence: TGTGCCAGCAGCCCTTCTCCTTCCGAGGACGAGCAGTACTTC. Its protein product is CASSPSPSEDEQYF.